This T cell receptor (beta chain) was identified during a study of breast tumors, draining lymph nodes, adjacent tissues. Breast cancer patients provided tissue from their axillary draining lymph nodes. TCRdb redid the calling of the multiplex PCR reads with MiXCR, one entry per CDR3 protein. The data hold approximately 90,000 distinct CDR3 sequences, with approximately 30% observed a single time. This CDR3 contains 13 residues. The trim removed 7 bases at V and 3 bases at J, leaving 4 bases unmatched. Germline V gives CDR1 LNHDA, CDR2 SQIVND (reference sequence). There are many counts of this clonotype.

The clonotype comes from a female donor with breast cancer. Some clones in this sample may be carry-over from other donors' samples. The J gene is TRBJ1-1, the V gene TRBV19; 8 bases agree with TRBD1. Sequenced material: axillary lymph node tissue. The CDR3 sequence: CASTRDRHTEAFF. Written as DNA, the CDR3 is TGTGCCAGTACCCGGGACAGGCACACTGAAGCTTTCTTT. Full variable domain (outside the CDR3, taken from reference TRBV19 and TRBJ1-1): DGGITQSPKYLFRKEGQNVTLSCEQNLNHDAMYWYRQDPGQGLRLIYYSQIVNDFQKGDIAEGYSVSREKKESFPLTVTSAQKNPTAFYLCASTRDRHTEAFFGQGTRLTVV.